The present T cell receptor beta chain was sequenced within a study of blood T cell repertoires in COVID-19. Trimming left V 0 bases short and J 1 base short, with 8 bases between. Germline values: CDR1 KGHDR, CDR2 SFDVKD. CDR3 size: 16 residues. Living in 24 US areas, the participants were between about 18 and 90 years of age. Measured with immunoSEQ multiplex PCR; TCRdb has only the in-frame clones, and not every one. Of 110,000 to 150,000 clones in the sample, more than 75% were seen once. Source material: PBMCs or T cells enriched from blood (not recorded which). This chain links TRBV24-1 with TRBJ2-2, with a tentative D call TRBD2 (5 bases). The TCR was taken from a woman between 50 and 59 years old who had recovered from COVID-19. CDR3 sequence: CATSDLQGRNTGELFF. The CDR3 DNA reads as TGTGCCACCAGTGATTTGCAAGGGAGGAACACCGGGGAGCTGTTTTTT.